Each of the 8 T cell receptor beta chains below was sequenced from the same sample in a study of cytomegalovirus exposure and HLA in healthy donors. TCRdb's copy holds only in-frame clones and misses some; the assay was immunoSEQ multiplex PCR. The data show 250,000 to 400,000 clones, roughly 90% seen once. The specimen sequenced was PBMCs. These receptors were obtained from a man aged 25 to 40 in good health and CMV-seronegative.

This chain links TRBV7-6 with TRBJ2-2, with unresolved D. Germline V gives CDR1 SGHVS, CDR2 FNYEAQ. The CDR3 has 16 amino acids. The V gene lost 5 bases and the J gene lost 0 bases, with 13 bases spanning the gap. The CDR3 reads CASSAATLANTGELFF. DNA for the CDR3: TGTGCCAGCAGCGCAGCGACTCTAGCGAACACCGGGGAGCTGTTTTTT.

This sequence joins TRBV27 and TRBJ1-2, with D tentatively TRBD1 (6 bases). V was shortened by 10 bases and J by 4 bases, with 13 bases between the two germline ends. Germline V gene lookup returns CDR1 MNHEY and CDR2 SMNVEV (reference sequence). The CDR3 extends over 12 amino acids. CDR3 DNA: TGTGCCACTAGGGACAAATCCTATGGCTACACCTTC. This sequence encodes CATRDKSYGYTF.

This sequence joins TRBV2 and TRBJ2-2; TRBD1 is a possible D gene (6 bases). The V end was cut by 6 bases, the J end by 7 bases, with 15 bases between. CDR3 length equals 14 residues. The germline V gene has CDR1 SNHLY and CDR2 FYNNEI. The CDR3 protein is CASRSTGSLGELFF. As DNA, the CDR3 is TGTGCCAGCAGAAGTACAGGGTCGCTCGGGGAGCTGTTTTTT.

The CDR3 sequence is CASSFGQTSYEQYF. The CDR3 DNA sequence: TGTGCCAGCAGCTTCGGACAGACGTCCTACGAGCAGTACTTC. The genes are TRBV13 and TRBJ2-7; TRBD1 might be the D (6 bases). V lost 3 bases and J lost 1, with 10 bases in between. Germline assignment: CDR1 PRHDT and CDR2 FYEKMQ (reference sequence). The CDR3 is 14 amino acids.

V is TRBV6-5 and J is TRBJ2-5; a weak D match, TRBD1 (5 bases). The germline gives CDR1 MNHEY, CDR2 SVGAGI. The CDR3 runs 14 residues. Trimming cost V 7 bases and J 4 bases, with 16 bases left between them. CDR3 in DNA: TGTGCCAGCACTCAATACCTACAGGTAGAGACCCAGTACTTC. Amino acids: CASTQYLQVETQYF.

The chain couples TRBV11-2 to TRBJ1-2, with D perhaps TRBD1 (5 bases). CDR3 size: 14 residues. Germline loops: CDR1 SGHAT, CDR2 FQNNGV. V was shortened by 1 base and J by 4 bases, with 10 bases between the two germline ends. CDR3 nucleotides: TGTGCCAGCAGCTTAGTTGAGACAGCCTATGGCTACACCTTC. Amino acid sequence: CASSLVETAYGYTF.

The rearrangement joins TRBV5-1 to TRBJ2-7, with D perhaps TRBD1 (5 bases). Germline V gene data show CDR1 as SGHRS and CDR2 as YFSETQ. This CDR3 comprises 15 residues. V lost 3 bases and J 5 bases, leaving 18 bases between the germline ends. CDR3 protein: CASSSKTIGVDEQYF. In DNA, the CDR3 is TGCGCCAGCAGCTCCAAAACCATAGGGGTCGACGAGCAGTACTTC.

V is TRBV6-1 and J is TRBJ2-1; 9 bases are shared with TRBD1. CDR3 size: 14 residues. Germline-derived CDR1 and CDR2 are MNHNS and SASEGT. Losses at the gene ends were 6 bases for V and 9 bases for J; bases not matched to a gene: 9. Here the CDR3 DNA reads TGTGCCAGCAGGTTAGCTACAGGGGGCGGTGAGCAGTTCTTC. Protein: CASRLATGGGEQFF.